Shown below are 25 T cell receptor beta chains from a single sample sequenced in a study of T-cell reconstitution after alpha-beta-depleted transplantation in children. A library of TCRbeta sequences, prepared with unique molecular identifiers, was generated. In TCRdb, the PCR reads were re-called with MiXCR into one record per CDR3 protein. The sample has around 200,000 distinct CDR3 sequences; around 7.7% are singletons. This specimen consisted of PBMCs, mostly from graft donor cells, obtained 360 days after TCRalphabeta/CD19-depleted stem cell transplant. The receptors derive from a male patient under 10 years old who had a stem cell transplant for acute myeloid leukemia, so the T cells may come from the graft donor.

The chain joins TRBV24-1 to TRBJ2-1; 9 nucleotides line up with TRBD2. This CDR3 comprises 15 residues. Germline-derived CDR1 and CDR2 are KGHDR and SFDVKD. The ends lost 4 bases at V and 7 bases at J; junction bases unmatched: 7. CDR3 amino acids: CATSDRSGRWNEQFF. CDR3 nucleotide sequence: TGTGCCACCAGTGACCGTAGCGGGAGATGGAATGAGCAGTTCTTC.

The chain joins TRBV18 to TRBJ2-1, with TRBD2 matching 11 bases. The ends lost 3 bases at V and 6 bases at J; junction bases unmatched: 10. Germline V gene sequence: CDR1 KGHSH, CDR2 LQKENI. The CDR3 is 17 amino acids. The DNA of the CDR3 is TGTGCCAGCTCACCCCCTACTAGCGGGAGATGGGGCAATGAGCAGTTCTTC. It is translated as CASSPPTSGRWGNEQFF. Together with reference TRBV18 and TRBJ2-1, the CDR3 gives the full variable domain: NAGVMQNPRHLVRRRGQEARLRCSPMKGHSHVYWYRQLPEEGLKFMVYLQKENIIDESGMPKERFSAEFPKEGPSILRIQQVVRGDSAAYFCASSPPTSGRWGNEQFFGPGTRLTVL.

The V call is TRBV6-1, the J call TRBJ2-2, with 15 bases that match TRBD2. This CDR3 spans 19 amino acids. Germline V gives CDR1 MNHNS, CDR2 SASEGT. The junction had 8 bases not matched to a gene; V was cut back by 6 bases and J by 0 bases. The CDR3 DNA follows: TGTGCCAGCAGCCCACCCCGGACTAGCGGGGGGGCGAACACCGGGGAGCTGTTTTTT. Residues: CASSPPRTSGGANTGELFF.

CDR3 coding DNA: TGTGCCAGCAGCTTAGATGCCCAACGACAGGGGGATACCGGGGAGCTGTTTTTT. Translation: CASSLDAQRQGDTGELFF. The chain is built from TRBV11-2 and TRBJ2-2; TRBD1 matches at 9 bases. V lost 0 bases to trimming and J lost 5 bases; unmatched junction nucleotides: 10. Germline CDR1 and CDR2: SGHAT and FQNNGV. This CDR3 is 18 amino acids long.

This clonotype was detected many times. V and J are TRBV5-1 and TRBJ2-7; no reliable D call. This CDR3 is built from 16 residues. V was clipped by 4 bases and J by 3 bases, with 20 bases between them. Germline values: CDR1 SGHRS, CDR2 YFSETQ. The CDR3 nucleotides are TGCGCCAGCAGCCTACTAAACAGCCACCCAGTCTACGAGCAGTACTTC. Amino acid sequence: CASSLLNSHPVYEQYF.

The V gene is TRBV29-1, the J gene TRBJ1-5; the match to TRBD1 covers 10 bases. The CDR3 runs 16 residues. CDR1 SQVTM and CDR2 ANQGSEA come from the germline V gene. Losses at the gene ends were 6 bases for V and 3 bases for J; bases not matched to a gene: 11. CDR3 sequence (DNA): TGCAGCGTATCGGACAGGGGGGCTGGCAACAATCAGCCCCAGCATTTT. Translated: CSVSDRGAGNNQPQHF.

This clonotype was picked up a small number of times. The chain links TRBV15 to TRBJ2-5; no clear D gene. Deletions cut 7 bases from V and 3 bases from J, with 15 bases between. The germline gives CDR1 LNHNV, CDR2 YYDKDF (reference sequence). The CDR3 length is 14 residues. The CDR3 loop reads CATTQDPEKETQYF. In DNA, the CDR3 is TGTGCCACCACCCAAGACCCAGAGAAAGAGACCCAGTACTTC.

Remarks on this clonotype: No conserved phenylalanine or tryptophan is present at the end of the CDR3, so a read error is the likely explanation. The chain couples TRBV18 to TRBJ1-1; D is unresolved. V lost 8 bases, J lost 2 bases, and 12 bases lay in between. The CDR3 runs to 13 residues. CDR1 is KGHSH, CDR2 LQKENI, per germline. The CDR3 DNA reads TGTGCCAGCACACGACAAGGTAACACTGAAGCTTTCTAT. Translation gives CASTRQGNTEAFY.

This clonotype was detected a few times. The V gene is TRBV20-1, the J gene TRBJ2-5; 8 nucleotides line up with TRBD1. The germline CDR1 and CDR2 sequences are DFQATT and SNEGSKA (reference sequence). The V segment lost 1 base and the J segment 5 bases; nucleotides outside the gene matches: 9. This CDR3 is built from 15 residues. CDR3 residues: CSARAAHGQGETQYF. The DNA for the CDR3 is TGCAGTGCTAGAGCGGCTCATGGACAGGGTGAGACCCAGTACTTC.

This clonotype was picked up a small number of times. The chain couples TRBV7-2 to TRBJ2-2; D unclear. V was clipped by 2 bases and J by 4 bases, with 11 bases between them. This CDR3 region has 15 residues. Germline CDR1 is SGHTA and CDR2 is FQGNSA. CDR3 loop: CASSLRVRGTGELFF. The CDR3 region has the DNA TGTGCCAGCAGCTTAAGGGTCAGAGGCACCGGGGAGCTGTTTTTT.

This clonotype was seen many times. V is TRBV4-1 and J is TRBJ1-6; tentative D call: TRBD1 (6 bases). Trimming took 1 base from V and 0 from J, leaving 10 bases between them. The CDR3 loop spans 17 amino acids. Germline V gene lookup returns CDR1 MGHRA and CDR2 YSYEKL. CDR3 nucleotide sequence: TGCGCCAGCAGCCAAGTACAGGGCAGCTCCTATAATTCACCCCTCCACTTT. Protein: CASSQVQGSSYNSPLHF.

This chain links TRBV20-1 with TRBJ1-1; no clear D. CDR1 DFQATT and CDR2 SNEGSKA come from the germline V gene (reference sequence). V was clipped by 3 bases and J by 6 bases, with 17 bases between them. The length of the CDR3 is 14 residues. The CDR3: CSARVDAVRAEAFF. The CDR3 nucleotides are TGCAGTGCTAGGGTGGACGCCGTTCGGGCTGAAGCTTTCTTT.

This clonotype was counted only a few times. The CDR3 DNA sequence: TGTGCCAGCTCACCACCGAAACAGCGTTCAATGCCTAACTATGGCTACACCTTC. Its protein is CASSPPKQRSMPNYGYTF. The J gene is TRBJ1-2, the V gene TRBV18, with D uncertain. Germline loops: CDR1 KGHSH, CDR2 LQKENI. The CDR3 contains 18 residues. The V end was cut by 0 bases, the J end by 0 bases, with 17 bases between.

In its sample, this clonotype was seen a few times. V is TRBV5-1 and J is TRBJ2-1; D gene unclear. The CDR3 is 16 amino acids. Germline assignment: CDR1 SGHRS and CDR2 YFSETQ. The ends were cut back, 2 bases at V and 6 bases at J, with 18 bases in the middle. DNA of the CDR3: TGCGCCAGCAGCTTACCGGCAATTTTTCGGTCCAATGAGCAGTTCTTC. Translated: CASSLPAIFRSNEQFF.

This clonotype came up a few times. The chain joins TRBV12-3 or TRBV12-4 to TRBJ1-1, with D perhaps matching TRBD1 (6 bases). Between the trimmed V and J ends, which lost 6 bases and 1 base, there was a span of 12 bases. The CDR3 covers 14 residues. CDR3 in DNA: TGTGCCAGCAGGAAACAGGGTCCGAACACTGAAGCTTTCTTT. Its protein is CASRKQGPNTEAFF.

This clonotype was seen only a few times. The V gene is TRBV6-5, the J gene TRBJ1-2; tentative D call: TRBD1 (6 bases). The length of the CDR3 is 14 residues. V was cut by 6 bases and J by 5 bases, with 16 bases left in between. Germline lookup yields CDR1 MNHEY and CDR2 SVGAGI. This CDR3 reads CASSYIDRPYGYTF. As DNA, the CDR3 is TGTGCCAGCAGCTACATCGACAGGCCGTATGGCTACACCTTC.

The V gene is TRBV15, the J gene TRBJ2-3; unclear D gene. CDR3 size: 12 residues. The germline gives CDR1 LNHNV, CDR2 YYDKDF (reference sequence). V gave up 3 bases and J gave up 2 bases, with 3 bases separating them. The CDR3 DNA reads as TGTGCCACCAGCAGCTTCACAGATACGCAGTATTTT. Its translation: CATSSFTDTQYF.

The CDR3 nucleotides are TGTGCCAGCAGTGAATATGGGGTAGTATGGGCGCCAGGAAACACAGATACGCAGTATTTT. Its translation is CASSEYGVVWAPGNTDTQYF. The J gene is TRBJ2-3, the V gene TRBV25-1; unclear D gene. Germline V gene sequence: CDR1 MGHDK, CDR2 SYGVNS. V lost 0 bases and J 2 bases, leaving 24 bases between the germline ends. The CDR3 is 20 amino acids.

The V gene is TRBV5-1, the J gene TRBJ1-6; D uncertain. Deletions cut 4 bases from V and 11 bases from J, with 16 bases between. The germline CDR1 and CDR2 sequences are SGHRS and YFSETQ. This CDR3 is 14 amino acids long. CDR3 amino acids: CASSPGEGRPPLHF. CDR3 nucleotides: TGCGCCAGCAGCCCTGGAGAGGGCAGGCCACCCCTCCACTTT.

This clonotype has ten or more counts. The chain combines TRBV20-1 with TRBJ2-3; 9 bases map to TRBD2. CDR3 length: 15 amino acids. Germline-derived CDR1 and CDR2 are DFQATT and SNEGSKA (reference sequence). The ends lost 0 bases at V and 4 bases at J; junction bases unmatched: 5. The CDR3 loop reads CSARDGLASPDTQYF. CDR3 sequence (DNA): TGCAGTGCTAGAGATGGACTAGCGAGCCCAGATACGCAGTATTTT.

This clonotype was observed many times. The V gene is TRBV7-2, the J gene TRBJ1-5; the D gene is possibly TRBD1 (6 bases). Germline loops: CDR1 SGHTA, CDR2 FQGNSA. V was clipped by 5 bases and J by 5 bases, with 10 bases between them. This CDR3 comprises 13 residues. The CDR3 DNA follows: TGTGCCAGCAGCCTCGGACAGTATCAGCCCCAGCATTTT. Residues: CASSLGQYQPQHF.

This chain uses TRBV5-1 with TRBJ2-5, with 8 positions matching TRBD2. Trimming at V came to 0 bases and at J to 4 bases, leaving 8 bases not matched to a gene. This CDR3 contains 16 residues. Germline CDR1 reads SGHRS; CDR2 reads YFSETQ. The CDR3 bases are TGCGCCAGCAGCTTGGGCTTAGCGGGATCAGGAGAGACCCAGTACTTC. Translation: CASSLGLAGSGETQYF.

This clonotype has at least ten counts. V usage is TRBV9 and J usage is TRBJ1-1; D is unclear. The V end was cut by 0 bases, the J end by 1 base, with 10 bases between. The CDR3 has 15 residues. The germline CDR1 and CDR2 sequences are SGDLS and YYNGEE. The CDR3 nucleotides read TGTGCCAGCAGCGTAGATCCGGGAGGGAACACTGAAGCTTTCTTT. This encodes CASSVDPGGNTEAFF.

This clonotype was observed at least ten times. J is TRBJ2-7 and V is TRBV15, with 9 nucleotides matching TRBD2. J was trimmed by 9 bases and V by 3 bases; bases with no gene match: 12. This CDR3 contains 15 residues. CDR1 and CDR2 (germline): LNHNV, YYDKDF (reference sequence). CDR3 bases: TGTGCCACCAGCAGGCCTAGCGGGAATTTGTATTTGCAGTACTTC. Translating gives CATSRPSGNLYLQYF.

This clonotype has a handful of counts. V gene TRBV11-2 combines with J gene TRBJ1-6; D is possibly TRBD1 (6 bases). This CDR3 is built from 17 residues. The ends were cut back, 5 bases at V and 7 bases at J, with 21 bases in the middle. CDR1 is SGHAT, CDR2 FQNNGV, per germline. This chain's CDR3 is CASSMKQGPIENSPLHF. CDR3 bases: TGTGCCAGCAGCATGAAACAGGGACCGATTGAGAATTCACCCCTCCACTTT. Looking up the rest from reference TRBV11-2 and TRBJ1-6 gives the full variable domain: EAGVAQSPRYKIIEKRQSVAFWCNPISGHATLYWYQQILGQGPKLLIQFQNNGVVDDSQLPKDRFSAERLKGVDSTLKIQPAKLEDSAVYLCASSMKQGPIENSPLHFGNGTRLTVT.